The 27 T cell receptor beta chains below all came from one sample that was sequenced in a study of regulatory T cells in long-lasting Graves disease (dated by TCRdb to the early 2020s). Library preparation employed multiplex PCR. Instrument used: Illumina HiSeq 4000. iRepertoire HTBI primers and Arm-PCR amplification of CDR3 regions were used to construct TCR beta libraries. TCRdb's own reprocessing of the public reads used fastp at Q25 and MiXCR and kept productive beta chains. Each entry merges the rows of one CDR3 protein and shows their most common DNA and genes. A total of 400,000 to 450,000 distinct CDR3 sequences appear in this sample, over 15% of them only once. 9.5% to 12% of the sample rests with the top ten. The time point label on this specimen signifies: newly diagnosed GD, antithyroid drugs for less than 3 months. RNA was extracted from PBMCs in TRIzol for both TCR sequencing and RNA sequencing.

The sample was also reused in another study, on T cells in Graves' hyperthyroidism and ophthalmopathy.

Sequences were derived from peripheral blood mononuclear cells (PBMCs), sampled at new diagnosis, from a patient treated with antithyroid drugs. The receptors come from a woman in her 30s with Graves disease. Donor details come from another sample of the same person, matched by shared clones.

This clonotype appeared a few times. The chain uses TRBV7-9 and TRBJ1-5; a weak D match, TRBD1 (5 bases). The CDR3 has 15 residues. Trimming removed 3 bases at V and 2 bases at J, with 11 bases between. Germline-derived CDR1 and CDR2 are SEHNR and FQNEAQ (reference sequence). The CDR3 loop is CASSFAQVGNQPQHF. CDR3 nucleotide sequence: TGTGCCAGCAGCTTCGCACAGGTTGGCAATCAGCCCCAGCATTTT. Supplemented by reference TRBV7-9 and TRBJ1-5, the full variable domain reads DTGVSQNPRHKITKRGQNVTFRCDPISEHNRLYWYRQTLGQGPEFLTYFQNEAQLEKSRLLSDRFSAERPKGSFSTLEIQRTEQGDSAMYLCASSFAQVGNQPQHFGDGTRLSIL.

The genes are TRBV6-2 or TRBV6-3 and TRBJ2-7, with TRBD2 as a possible D gene (5 bases). Germline-derived CDR1 and CDR2 are MNHEY and SVGEGT. This CDR3 contains 14 residues. V lost 6 bases and J lost 3, with 15 bases in between. The CDR3 here is CASRPRTGYYEQYF. CDR3 sequence (DNA): TGTGCCAGCAGGCCCCGGACTGGCTACTACGAGCAGTACTTC.

This clonotype was counted ten times or more. This sequence joins TRBV18 and TRBJ1-6; no clear D gene. CDR1 and CDR2 (germline): KGHSH, LQKENI. Trimming cost V 4 bases and J 9 bases, with 16 bases left between them. The CDR3 covers 15 residues. In DNA form, the CDR3 reads TGTGCCAGCTCACGAATGGAAATTCGTAGTTCACCCCTCCACTTT. Its protein product is CASSRMEIRSSPLHF.

This chain connects TRBV6-2 or TRBV6-3 to TRBJ1-4, with D hard to call. The V gene's germline CDR1 is MNHEY and CDR2 SVGEGT. Trimming took 2 bases from V and 2 from J, leaving 15 bases between them. The CDR3 has 17 amino acids. CDR3 DNA sequence: TGTGCCAGCAGTTACCGGGCGTTGAAGGGTACTAATGAAAAACTGTTTTTT. Amino acids: CASSYRALKGTNEKLFF.

This clonotype appeared many times. The chain is built from TRBV20-1 and TRBJ2-1; 8 nucleotides match TRBD2. V shed 2 bases and J 7 bases; nucleotides not matched to a gene: 19. The CDR3 totals 18 residues. Germline V gene lookup returns CDR1 DFQATT and CDR2 SNEGSKA (reference sequence). The CDR3 DNA follows: TGCAGTGCTAGACCGGACCCGAGTCATGAGCGGGAGTTAAATGAGCAGTTCTTC. Protein: CSARPDPSHERELNEQFF.

This clonotype was detected ten times or more. The genes are TRBV15 and TRBJ2-7; 7 nucleotides agree with TRBD1. The ends lost 0 bases at V and 0 bases at J; junction bases unmatched: 2. Germline V gene sequence: CDR1 LNHNV, CDR2 YYDKDF (reference sequence). The CDR3 is 15 amino acids. CDR3 in DNA: TGTGCCACCAGCAGAGAACAGGGGTACTCCTACGAGCAGTACTTC. This translates into CATSREQGYSYEQYF. The variable domain in full, with the rest retrieved from reference TRBV15 and TRBJ2-7, is DAMVIQNPRYQVTQFGKPVTLSCSQTLNHNVMYWYQQKSSQAPKLLFHYYDKDFNNEADTPDNFQSRRPNTSFCFLDIRSPGLGDTAMYLCATSREQGYSYEQYFGPGTRLTVT.

The J gene is TRBJ2-5, the V gene TRBV6-1; TRBD1 is a possible D gene (5 bases). The end of the DNA is better explained by TRBJ2-1, so the J call may be wrong. Germline lookup yields CDR1 MNHNS and CDR2 SASEGT. The CDR3 sequence is 13 residues long. The CDR3 reads CASSEAAGMGQFF. DNA of the CDR3: TGTGCCAGCAGTGAAGCCGCAGGGATGGGGCAGTTCTTC.

This clonotype was observed many times. The J gene is TRBJ1-1, the V gene TRBV3-1; a weak D match, TRBD1 (6 bases). V gave up 11 bases and J gave up 0 bases, with 19 bases separating them. Per germline, CDR1 LGHDT and CDR2 YNNKEL (reference sequence). The CDR3 has 15 residues. CDR3 sequence: CASGALGGMNTEAFF. The CDR3 nucleotides read TGTGCCTCAGGGGCCCTGGGAGGAATGAACACTGAAGCTTTCTTT.

With respect to this clonotype: A much bigger clone sits one base away, suggesting this may be a read error. J is TRBJ2-1 and V is TRBV6-2 or TRBV6-3; TRBD2 matches 11 bases. Trimming at V came to 4 bases and at J to 5 bases, leaving 7 bases not matched to a gene. There are 16 residues in the CDR3. Germline CDR1 is MNHEY and CDR2 is SVGEGT. The CDR3 DNA sequence: TGTGCCAGCAGTTGCGAGACTAGCGGGATTAACAATGAGCAGTTCTTC. Amino acids: CASSCETSGINNEQFF.

About this clonotype: A far bigger clonotype differs at one base, so this is likely a read error. V is TRBV30 and J is TRBJ2-4; the match to TRBD2 covers 7 bases. Germline V gene lookup returns CDR1 GTSNPN and CDR2 SVGIG (reference sequence). This CDR3 has 16 amino acids. CDR3 in amino acids: CAWSSPSGNPRNEQLF. The CDR3 DNA reads as TGTGCCTGGAGTTCCCCTAGCGGCAACCCACGCAATGAGCAGCTCTTC. Variable domain in full (rest from reference TRBV30 and TRBJ2-4): SQTIHQWPATLVQPVGSPLSLECTVEGTSNPNLYWYRQAAGRGLQLLFYSVGIGQISSEVPQNLSASRPQDRQFILSSKKLLLSDSGFYLCAWSSPSGNPRNEQLFGAGTRLSVL.

This clonotype occurred many times. The rearrangement uses TRBV6-1 and TRBJ2-7; D is unclear. The V gene lost 6 bases and the J gene lost 0 bases, with 15 bases spanning the gap. Germline V gene data show CDR1 as MNHNS and CDR2 as SASEGT. CDR3 length equals 15 residues. The CDR3 sequence: CASRQSKSGSYEQYF. The CDR3 DNA reads as TGTGCCAGCAGGCAATCGAAGAGTGGCTCCTACGAGCAGTACTTC.

In its sample, this clonotype was seen many times. The gene calls are TRBV27 and TRBJ2-5; a possible D gene is TRBD2 (6 bases). CDR1 MNHEY and CDR2 SMNVEV come from the germline V gene (reference sequence). The CDR3 sequence is 14 residues long. Trimming left V 0 bases short and J 3 bases short, with 8 bases between. The CDR3 protein is CASSLSWGEETQYF. Here the CDR3 DNA reads TGTGCCAGCAGTTTATCTTGGGGGGAAGAGACCCAGTACTTC.

The chain combines TRBV7-9 with TRBJ2-1; D is tentatively TRBD1 or TRBD2 (5 bases each). Germline V gene lookup returns CDR1 SEHNR and CDR2 FQNEAQ (reference sequence). The CDR3 loop spans 15 amino acids. Trimming shortened V by 1 base and J by 6 bases, and 13 bases separated the two germline ends. CDR3: CASSLGWDRGNEQFF. For the CDR3, the DNA is TGTGCCAGCAGCTTAGGCTGGGACCGGGGCAATGAGCAGTTCTTC. Complete variable domain (other parts from reference TRBV7-9 and TRBJ2-1): DTGVSQNPRHKITKRGQNVTFRCDPISEHNRLYWYRQTLGQGPEFLTYFQNEAQLEKSRLLSDRFSAERPKGSFSTLEIQRTEQGDSAMYLCASSLGWDRGNEQFFGPGTRLTVL.

At least ten counts were recorded for this clonotype. The J gene is TRBJ1-1, the V gene TRBV28, with D possibly matching TRBD1 (5 bases). The germline V gene has CDR1 MDHEN and CDR2 SYDVKM. The CDR3 runs 11 residues. CDR3 amino acids: CAARGWTEAFF. The CDR3 bases are TGTGCTGCCCGGGGGTGGACTGAAGCTTTCTTT.

Notes on this clonotype: A clone one base away is much larger, so this may be a read error. The rearrangement uses TRBV5-1 and TRBJ2-1; 7 bases agree with TRBD1. Germline lookup yields CDR1 SGHRS and CDR2 YFSETQ. The CDR3 consists of 15 residues. CDR3 coding DNA: TGTGCCAGCAGCGAGAACAGGGGTATCGTCAATGAGCAGTTCTTC. Protein: CASSENRGIVNEQFF.

Only a few counts were recorded for this clonotype. V usage is TRBV6-4 and J usage is TRBJ1-1; 7 bases map to TRBD1. The V gene end was trimmed by 6 bases and the J gene end by 2 bases; junction bases not matched to a gene: 6. Per germline, CDR1 MRHNA and CDR2 SNTAGT. The CDR3 sequence is 14 residues long. The DNA for the CDR3 is TGTGCCAGCAGCGCGGGACAGCATAACACTGAAGCTTTCTTT. The encoded protein is CASSAGQHNTEAFF.

This clonotype was seen many times. The chain couples TRBV13 to TRBJ2-1; 10 bases map to TRBD1. With 4 bases clipped from V and 0 bases from J, the junction kept 15 bases outside the gene matches. Per germline, CDR1 PRHDT and CDR2 FYEKMQ (reference sequence). The CDR3 extends over 20 amino acids. This CDR3 is CASSSPPGQGKMSSYNEQFF. In DNA form, the CDR3 reads TGTGCCAGCAGCTCCCCCCCGGGACAGGGGAAAATGAGCTCCTACAATGAGCAGTTCTTC. Full variable domain (outside the CDR3, taken from reference TRBV13 and TRBJ2-1): AAGVIQSPRHLIKEKRETATLKCYPIPRHDTVYWYQQGPGQDPQFLISFYEKMQSDKGSIPDRFSAQQFSDYHSELNMSSLELGDSALYFCASSSPPGQGKMSSYNEQFFGPGTRLTVL.

This clonotype was counted a few times. The chain employs TRBV19 and TRBJ2-1; 7 nucleotides agree with TRBD2. Trimming cost V 7 bases and J 0 bases; bases outside gene matches: 6. CDR1 is LNHDA and CDR2 is SQIVND in the germline V gene (reference sequence). The CDR3 totals 15 residues. The CDR3 loop is CASNSAGRSYNEQFF. The CDR3 region has the DNA TGTGCCAGTAATTCAGCGGGGCGCTCCTACAATGAGCAGTTCTTC.

Ten or more counts support this clonotype. The junction departs from germline at one end; a sequencing error may be responsible. The chain joins TRBV20-1 to TRBJ2-7, with 7 positions matching TRBD1. This CDR3 spans 14 amino acids. From germline, CDR1 is DFQATT and CDR2 SNEGSKA (reference sequence). The CDR3 loop reads CSASLPGQSPTEGF. DNA for the CDR3: TGCAGTGCTAGTTTACCGGGACAGTCGCCAACCGAGGGATTC.

This clonotype was seen more than once but under ten times. The chain uses TRBV7-9 and TRBJ1-6, with TRBD1 identical over 8 bases. The CDR3 has 17 amino acids. V lost 0 bases, J lost 9 bases, and 10 bases stayed unmatched. Germline V lookup: CDR1 SEHNR, CDR2 FQNEAQ (reference sequence). The CDR3 sequence: CASSLAAGTGWSSPLHF. CDR3 coding DNA: TGTGCCAGCAGCTTAGCCGCCGGGACAGGATGGAGTTCACCCCTCCACTTT. Combining the CDR3 with reference TRBV7-9 and TRBJ1-6 gives the whole variable domain DTGVSQNPRHKITKRGQNVTFRCDPISEHNRLYWYRQTLGQGPEFLTYFQNEAQLEKSRLLSDRFSAERPKGSFSTLEIQRTEQGDSAMYLCASSLAAGTGWSSPLHFGNGTRLTVT.

The chain recombines TRBV4-3 with TRBJ2-1, with 9 nucleotides matching TRBD2. CDR3 length: 17 residues. Trimming at V came to 0 bases and at J to 7 bases, leaving 10 bases not matched to a gene. Germline CDR1 is LGHNA and CDR2 is YSLEER. DNA of the CDR3: TGCGCCAGCAGCCAAGATCCTAGCGGGACCTACAGTAATGAGCAGTTCTTC. Protein: CASSQDPSGTYSNEQFF.

This clonotype was observed many times. The chain combines TRBV5-1 with TRBJ2-1, with 8 bases lining up with TRBD2. Per germline, CDR1 SGHRS and CDR2 YFSETQ. This CDR3 comprises 14 residues. The V gene end was trimmed by 4 bases and the J gene end by 5 bases; junction bases not matched to a gene: 5. The CDR3 region is CASSGQRENNEQFF. In DNA, the CDR3 is TGCGCCAGCAGCGGCCAGCGGGAGAACAATGAGCAGTTCTTC.

This clonotype was seen ten or more times. V is TRBV20-1 and J is TRBJ2-7, with 10 bases aligning to TRBD2. V dropped 0 bases and J dropped 3; count of bases not matched to a gene: 8. This CDR3 is 16 amino acids long. From germline, CDR1 is DFQATT and CDR2 SNEGSKA (reference sequence). The CDR3 region is CSARDAASGSGYEQYF. Here the CDR3 DNA reads TGCAGTGCTAGAGATGCGGCTAGCGGGAGTGGCTACGAGCAGTACTTC.

This clonotype came up many times. The J gene is TRBJ2-5, the V gene TRBV27; D not certain. The CDR3 is 19 amino acids. Germline V lookup: CDR1 MNHEY, CDR2 SMNVEV (reference sequence). Trimming took 5 bases from V and 3 from J, leaving 28 bases between them. The chain's CDR3 is CASSLPSETPGAREETQYF. CDR3 sequence (DNA): TGTGCCAGCAGTCTCCCTTCGGAGACTCCGGGCGCGCGAGAAGAGACCCAGTACTTC.

As to this clonotype: Sequence at one end of the junction differs from germline and may be a read error. The chain carries TRBV4-2 and TRBJ1-5; 8 nucleotides line up with TRBD1. The germline V gene encodes CDR1 LGHNA and CDR2 YNFKEQ. This CDR3 is built from 15 residues. The CDR3 loop reads CASSPGQGSNRPQHF. In DNA form, the CDR3 reads TGTGCCAGCAGCCCAGGACAGGGTAGCAATCGGCCCCAGCATTTT.

This clonotype was recorded a few times. The chain has TRBV19 and TRBJ2-1, with a tentative D call TRBD2 (5 bases). Trimming stripped 0 bases from V and 2 bases from J, with 11 bases between. The CDR3 runs to 16 residues. Looked up from germline, CDR1 is LNHDA and CDR2 is SQIVND (reference sequence). The CDR3 nucleotides read TGTGCCAGTAGTATAGATCGTGGGAGTGCCTACAATGAGCAGTTCTTC. It yields the protein CASSIDRGSAYNEQFF.

This clonotype turned up a few times. CDR3 protein: CASSQDRGGRRAYTGELFF. The DNA of the CDR3 is TGTGCCAGCAGCCAAGATCGAGGTGGACGAAGGGCTTACACCGGGGAGCTGTTTTTT. This rearrangement joins TRBV14 to TRBJ2-2; D not certain. The CDR3 loop spans 19 amino acids. In germline, CDR1 is SGHDN, CDR2 FVKESK. V lost 0 bases to trimming and J lost 3 bases, with 20 bases between them.